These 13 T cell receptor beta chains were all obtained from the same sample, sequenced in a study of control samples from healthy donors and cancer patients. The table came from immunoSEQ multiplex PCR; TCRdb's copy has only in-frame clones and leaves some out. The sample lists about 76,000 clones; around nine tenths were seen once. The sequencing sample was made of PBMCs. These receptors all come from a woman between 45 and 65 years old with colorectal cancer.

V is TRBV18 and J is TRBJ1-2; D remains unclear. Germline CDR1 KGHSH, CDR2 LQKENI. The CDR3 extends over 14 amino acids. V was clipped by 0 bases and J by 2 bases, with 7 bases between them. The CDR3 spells CASSPPNGNYGYTF. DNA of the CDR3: TGTGCCAGCTCACCACCGAACGGAAACTATGGCTACACCTTC.

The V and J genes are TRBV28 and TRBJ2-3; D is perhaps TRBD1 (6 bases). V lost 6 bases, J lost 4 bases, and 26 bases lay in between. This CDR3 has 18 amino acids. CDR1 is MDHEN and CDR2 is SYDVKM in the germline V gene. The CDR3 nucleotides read TGTGCCAGCAGCACCCCCATCTTTGGGGGACATAGGGCAGATACGCAGTATTTT. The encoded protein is CASSTPIFGGHRADTQYF.

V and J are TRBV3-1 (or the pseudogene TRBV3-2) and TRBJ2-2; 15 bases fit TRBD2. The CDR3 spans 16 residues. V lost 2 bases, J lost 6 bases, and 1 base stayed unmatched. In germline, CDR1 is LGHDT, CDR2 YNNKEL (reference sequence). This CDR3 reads CASSQRTSGGAGELFF. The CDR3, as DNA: TGTGCCAGCAGCCAACGGACTAGCGGGGGGGCCGGGGAGCTGTTTTTT.

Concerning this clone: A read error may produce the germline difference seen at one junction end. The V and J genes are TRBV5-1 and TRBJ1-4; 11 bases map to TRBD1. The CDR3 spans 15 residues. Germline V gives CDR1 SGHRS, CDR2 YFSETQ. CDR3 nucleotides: TGCGCCAGCACCTTGGATGGGACAGGGGGTGAAAAACTGTTTTTT. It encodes CASTLDGTGGEKLFF. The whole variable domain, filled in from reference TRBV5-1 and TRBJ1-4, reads KAGVTQTPRYLIKTRGQQVTLSCSPISGHRSVSWYQQTPGQGLQFLFEYFSETQRNKGNFPGRFSGRQFSNSRSEMNVSTLELGDSALYLCASTLDGTGGEKLFFGSGTQLSVL.

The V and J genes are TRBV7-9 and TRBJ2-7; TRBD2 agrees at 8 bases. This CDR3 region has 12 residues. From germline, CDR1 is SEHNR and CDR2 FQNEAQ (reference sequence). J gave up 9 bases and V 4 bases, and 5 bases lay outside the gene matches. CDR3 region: CASSSGGHGQYV. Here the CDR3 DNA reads TGTGCCAGCAGCTCGGGAGGGCACGGGCAGTACGTC.

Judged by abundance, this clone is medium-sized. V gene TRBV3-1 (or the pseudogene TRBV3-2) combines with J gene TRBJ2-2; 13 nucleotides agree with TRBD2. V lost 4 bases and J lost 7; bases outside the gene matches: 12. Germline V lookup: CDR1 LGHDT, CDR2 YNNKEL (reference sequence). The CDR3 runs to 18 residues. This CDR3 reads CASSPPTPLAGGNGELFF. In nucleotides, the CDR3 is TGTGCCAGCAGCCCGCCCACCCCACTAGCGGGGGGGAACGGGGAGCTGTTTTTT.

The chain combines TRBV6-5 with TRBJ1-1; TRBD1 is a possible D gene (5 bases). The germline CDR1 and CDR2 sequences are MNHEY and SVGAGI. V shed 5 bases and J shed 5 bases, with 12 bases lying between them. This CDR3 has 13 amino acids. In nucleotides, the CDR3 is TGTGCCAGCAGTCCGACGGGGCGAACTGAAGCTTTCTTT. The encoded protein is CASSPTGRTEAFF.

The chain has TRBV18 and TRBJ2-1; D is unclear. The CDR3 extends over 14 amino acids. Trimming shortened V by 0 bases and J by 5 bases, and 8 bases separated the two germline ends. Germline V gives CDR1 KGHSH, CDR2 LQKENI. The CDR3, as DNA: TGTGCCAGCTCACCACCGGGCCACAACAATGAGCAGTTCTTC. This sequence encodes CASSPPGHNNEQFF.

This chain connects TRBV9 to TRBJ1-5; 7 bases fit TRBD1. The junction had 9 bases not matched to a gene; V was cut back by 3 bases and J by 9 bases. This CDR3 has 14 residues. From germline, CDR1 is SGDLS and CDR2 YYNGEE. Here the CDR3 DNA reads TGTGCCAGCAGCGGATCAGGGGGGATCCGGCCCCAGCATTTT. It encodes CASSGSGGIRPQHF.

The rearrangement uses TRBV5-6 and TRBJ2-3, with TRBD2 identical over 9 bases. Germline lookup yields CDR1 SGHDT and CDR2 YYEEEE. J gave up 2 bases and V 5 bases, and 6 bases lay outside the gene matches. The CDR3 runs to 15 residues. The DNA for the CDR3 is TGTGCCAGCAGTCATCAGCGGGGGGTCACAGATACGCAGTATTTT. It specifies CASSHQRGVTDTQYF.

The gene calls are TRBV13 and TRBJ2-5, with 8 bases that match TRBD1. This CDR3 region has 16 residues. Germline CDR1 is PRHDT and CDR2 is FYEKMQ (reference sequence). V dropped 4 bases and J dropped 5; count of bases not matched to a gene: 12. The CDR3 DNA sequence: TGTGCCAGCAGCTCACCAGGACAGGGCGTTTCGGAGACCCAGTACTTC. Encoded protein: CASSSPGQGVSETQYF.

CDR3 sequence (DNA): TGTGCCAGCAGTCCCCGGCGGTATAGCAATCAGCCCCAGCATTTT. This encodes CASSPRRYSNQPQHF. The genes are TRBV6-5 and TRBJ1-5; no reliable D call. The CDR3 has 15 amino acids. V was shortened by 5 bases and J by 0 bases, with 11 bases between the two germline ends. Germline values: CDR1 MNHEY, CDR2 SVGAGI.

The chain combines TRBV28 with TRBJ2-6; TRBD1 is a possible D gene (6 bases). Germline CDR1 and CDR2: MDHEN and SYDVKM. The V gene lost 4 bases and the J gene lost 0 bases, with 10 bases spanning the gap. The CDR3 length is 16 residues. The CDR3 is CASSSTGISGANVLTF. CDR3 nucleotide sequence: TGTGCCAGCAGTTCTACAGGGATCTCTGGGGCCAACGTCCTGACTTTC.